This TCR beta chain comes out of a study of T cell repertoires in cytomegalovirus infection (dated by TCRdb to the late 2010s). In terms of the full investigation: Alongside well-studied HLA-B-restricted epitopes, the peptide stimulations were aimed at recently identified HLA-C-restricted CMV epitopes, whose presentation resists viral immunomodulation. Donor HLA type was relevant to the analysis, because carriage of CMV infection together with the matching HLA type was indicated by public TCR beta signatures. Overall study outcomes, separate from this receptor: Carriers of CMV infection plus the relevant HLA type were discriminated by the cumulative frequency of public TCR beta family members in the study cohort and in an independent roughly 350-donor cohort. The ex vivo response was dominated by HLA-C-restricted CMV-specific TCR beta clonotypes, and the single most frequent clonotype in two of eight donors was supplied by these HLA-C-restricted clonotypes.

On this clonotype itself: Its specific antigen is unknown. There are no base qualities to consult, and no much larger clone falls within one base.

Reads for this sample came from an Illumina HiSeq 1500. TCRdb reanalyzed the raw reads on its own, using fastp at Q25 for trimming and MiXCR for clone calling, and kept in-frame beta chains. Entries that share a CDR3 protein sequence are merged under the most common genes and DNA. Here the sample has about 890,000 distinct CDR3 sequences; 25% to 40% occur a single time. Around 15% of the sample goes to the ten largest clones. V is reduced by 0 bases and J by 7 bases, leaving a spacing of 13 bases between them. CDR3 length: 14 amino acids, cysteine to phenylalanine. CDR3 DNA is the only sequence kept; it has 42 bases, read in frame from the first base. The germline V gene yields SGHDT for CDR1 and YYEEEE for CDR2. The meaning of the sample's treatment or condition label: in vitro stimulation with specific CMV peptide epitopes to enrich CMV-specific T cells.

Rearrangement joined TRBV5-6 to TRBJ1-1; perhaps TRBD1 is the D gene, with 6 bases matching. The sample in question was cultured CD8+ T cells from PBMCs, obtained from culture after CMV antigen stimulation. This receptor was obtained from a human donor in good health (CMV status not recorded). Some clones in this sample may be carry-over from other donors' samples. CDR3 region: CASSLGARGSEAFF. The sequenced DNA is TGTGCCAGCAGCTTGGGAGCCAGGGGAAGTGAAGCTTTCTTT.